The T cell receptor beta chain described here comes from a study of blood T cells in healthy people across ages. Together with a sample-barcoded 5' primer, a J-beta primer mix was included in a second PCR lasting about 6 to 12 cycles. Using its own MiXCR run on the 5' RACE reads, TCRdb lists one record per CDR3 protein. The table shows about 1.5 million distinct CDR3 sequences, with approximately 43% occurring only once. CDR1 is MNHNS, CDR2 SASEGT, per germline. The length of the CDR3 is 17 residues. After removal of 7 bases from V and 1 base from J, the junction contained 8 bases not matched to a gene.

The sequence was obtained from a woman younger than 35 in good health. The chain couples TRBV6-1 to TRBJ2-6; 9 bases match TRBD1. Sequenced input: blood. Written as DNA, the CDR3 is TGTGCCAGCACACCAGGACAGGGGTCATCTGGGGCCAACGTCCTGACTTTC. It encodes CASTPGQGSSGANVLTF.